The TCR beta chain described here comes from a study of beta chain features in type 1 diabetes. cDNA synthesis used the whole RNA isolate, giving expressed TCRB sequences. Sequencing of naive, central memory and regulatory T cell samples gave an average of around 3.8 million reads. The method was immunoSEQ multiplex PCR; TCRdb's version includes in-frame clones alone and lacks a portion of them. The data show about 410,000 clones, approximately 13% seen once. CDR1 is SGHVS, CDR2 FQNEAQ, per germline. Trimming took 1 base from V and 4 from J; bases not matched to a gene: 11. The CDR3 has 18 residues. Study outcomes and limitations: TCRB repertoires of naive, central memory and Treg cells appeared more similar among patients than among healthy donors.

With regard to this clone: Its target is unknown.

The chain links TRBV7-8 to TRBJ2-3; 10 nucleotides align to TRBD2. This sequence originates from a young man in good health. Material for sequencing was naive CD4+ T cells from blood. The CDR3 sequence is CASSLGLLLAGAPDTQYF. CDR3 DNA: TGTGCCAGCAGCTTAGGTCTACTCCTAGCGGGGGCTCCAGATACGCAGTATTTT. Together with reference TRBV7-8 and TRBJ2-3, the CDR3 gives the full variable domain: GAGVSQSPRYKVAKRGQDVALRCDPISGHVSLFWYQQALGQGPEFLTYFQNEAQLDKSGLPSDRFFAERPEGSVSTLKIQRTQQEDSAVYLCASSLGLLLAGAPDTQYFGPGTRLTVL.